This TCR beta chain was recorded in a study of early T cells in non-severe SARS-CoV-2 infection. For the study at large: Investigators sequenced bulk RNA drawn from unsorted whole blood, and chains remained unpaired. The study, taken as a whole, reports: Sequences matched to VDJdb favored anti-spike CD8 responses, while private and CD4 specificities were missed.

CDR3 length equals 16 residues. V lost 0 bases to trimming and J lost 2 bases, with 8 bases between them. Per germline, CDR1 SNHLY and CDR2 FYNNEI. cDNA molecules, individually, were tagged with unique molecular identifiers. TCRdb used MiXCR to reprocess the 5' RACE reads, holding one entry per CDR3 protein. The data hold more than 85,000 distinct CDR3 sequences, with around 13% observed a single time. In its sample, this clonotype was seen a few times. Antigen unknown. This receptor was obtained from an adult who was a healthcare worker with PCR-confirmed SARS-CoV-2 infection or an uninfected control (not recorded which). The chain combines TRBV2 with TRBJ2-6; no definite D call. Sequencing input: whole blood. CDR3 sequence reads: CASSEAGGTGANVLTF. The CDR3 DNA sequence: TGTGCCAGCAGTGAAGCGGGTGGTACTGGGGCCAACGTCCTGACTTTC.